What follows are 2 T cell receptor beta chains derived from one specimen sequenced in a study of metastatic and nonmetastatic thyroid tumors. TCRdb reassembled clones from the PCR reads with MiXCR. The profile covers about 93,000 clones, with roughly 13% appearing a single time and approximately 10% taken by the ten largest. Thyroid surgery had not been preceded by any treatment in any patient. The sequencing input was blood. The receptors derive from a female donor with papillary thyroid cancer or a benign thyroid nodule (not recorded which). Some clones in this sample may be carry-over from other donors' samples.

This clone was seen at least ten times. The rearrangement links TRBV20-1 to TRBJ2-7, with D hard to call. The germline gives CDR1 DFQATT, CDR2 SNEGSKA (reference sequence). This CDR3 spans 14 amino acids. V gave up 4 bases and J gave up 0 bases, with 13 bases separating them. In DNA form, the CDR3 reads TGCAGTGCTATACGGCAGGACCTCTCCTACGAGCAGTACTTC. Translating gives CSAIRQDLSYEQYF.

This clone came up many times. The chain recombines TRBV6-4 with TRBJ2-1, with D tentatively TRBD1 (5 bases). Looked up from germline, CDR1 is MRHNA and CDR2 is SNTAGT. The CDR3 is made up of 14 amino acids. With 0 bases removed from V and 9 bases from J, the gap between germline ends came to 12 bases. This chain's CDR3 is CASSDSVGAGEQFF. CDR3 DNA: TGTGCCAGCAGTGACTCGGTAGGGGCTGGTGAGCAGTTCTTC.